Listed below are T cell receptor beta chains from one sample, sequenced in a study of cytomegalovirus exposure and HLA in healthy donors. Some clones are missing from TCRdb's copy, which holds only in-frame ones; the method was immunoSEQ multiplex PCR. This table holds some 170,000 clones, around three quarters found once. Sequenced: PBMCs. Receptor source: a woman younger than 45 in good health and CMV-seronegative. The CDR3 runs from the conserved cysteine through the conserved F or W. D genes are given only for firm matches. Clone size appears in some rows only: once, few, many, or a class for an expanded clone.

CDR3aa	CDR3nt	abundance	v_gene	j_gene	d_gene
CASSYGLAGDTQYF	TGTGCCAGCAGTTATGGGCTAGCGGGGGATACGCAGTATTTT	NA	TRBV6-5	TRBJ2-3	TRBD2
CATSRGAAQETQYF	TGTGCCACCAGCAGAGGGGCAGCACAAGAGACCCAGTACTTC	NA	TRBV15	TRBJ2-5	NA
CASSIRGQLDYGYTF	TGTGCCAGTAGTATAAGGGGCCAGTTGGACTATGGCTACACCTTC	NA	TRBV19	TRBJ1-2	NA
CASSHRDRGRGTEAFF	TGTGCCAGTAGCCACCGGGACAGGGGGCGGGGTACTGAAGCTTTCTTT	NA	TRBV19	TRBJ1-1	TRBD1
CASSVAGGPYNEQFF	TGTGCCAGCAGCGTAGCGGGGGGGCCCTACAATGAGCAGTTCTTC	few	TRBV6-1	TRBJ2-1	TRBD2
CASSESRGEQYF	TGTGCCAGCAGTGAAAGTAGGGGGGAGCAGTACTTC	once	TRBV2	TRBJ2-7	NA
CASSVGDSSSYEQYF	TGTGCCAGCAGCGTAGGGGACAGTAGCTCCTACGAGCAGTACTTC	NA	TRBV9	TRBJ2-7	TRBD1
CASSPRLAGGRHEQFF	TGTGCCAGCAGCCCCCGGCTAGCGGGAGGGCGGCATGAGCAGTTCTTC	NA	TRBV9	TRBJ2-1	TRBD2
CASSLERTVVETQYF	TGTGCCAGCAGCTTAGAACGGACAGTTGTAGAGACCCAGTACTTC	NA	TRBV11-1	TRBJ2-5	NA
CSAGSPYGYTF	TGCAGCGCAGGGTCGCCCTATGGCTACACCTTC	few	TRBV29-1	TRBJ1-2	NA
CATSRDRGANQPQHF	TGTGCCACCAGCAGAGATCGGGGTGCCAATCAGCCCCAGCATTTT	NA	TRBV15	TRBJ1-5	NA
CASSSVYTNYGYTF	TGCGCCAGCAGCTCCGTCTATACTAACTATGGCTACACCTTC	NA	TRBV5-1	TRBJ1-2	NA
CASSLVSGGGGTEQFF	TGTGCCAGCAGCTTAGTTTCGGGGGGCGGTGGCACTGAGCAGTTCTTC	NA	TRBV7-9	TRBJ2-1	NA
CAISESPGGSYEQYF	TGTGCCATCAGTGAGTCGCCTGGCGGATCCTACGAGCAGTACTTC	NA	TRBV10-3	TRBJ2-7	NA
CAWSWGHSNQPQHF	TGTGCCTGGAGTTGGGGACATAGCAATCAGCCCCAGCATTTT	once	TRBV30	TRBJ1-5	NA
CASSSEAGGYTF	TGCGCCAGCAGCTCGGAAGCGGGTGGCTACACCTTC	NA	TRBV5-1	TRBJ1-2	NA
CATSPAPPGSSNTEAFF	TGTGCCACCAGCCCAGCCCCCCCCGGGAGCTCAAACACTGAAGCTTTCTTT	NA	TRBV15	TRBJ1-1	NA
CASSFRGEGPGEKLFF	TGCGCCAGCAGCTTTCGTGGAGAGGGCCCGGGTGAAAAACTGTTTTTT	NA	TRBV5-1	TRBJ1-4	NA
CASKLEHDRVQPQHF	TGTGCCAGTAAACTCGAGCACGACAGGGTTCAGCCCCAGCATTTT	NA	TRBV19	TRBJ1-5	TRBD1
CASSSGQGYGYTF	TGTGCCAGCAGTTCAGGACAGGGGTATGGCTACACCTTC	NA	TRBV28	TRBJ1-2	TRBD1
CASSETSGSRHEQFF	TGTGCCAGCAGTGAGACTAGCGGGAGTCGCCATGAGCAGTTCTTC	NA	TRBV6-1	TRBJ2-1	TRBD2
CASSVETGYGYTF	TGTGCCAGCAGCGTAGAGACGGGCTATGGCTACACCTTC	NA	TRBV9	TRBJ1-2	NA
CASSRLGTDQETQYF	TGTGCCAGCAGCCGCCTTGGGACAGACCAAGAGACCCAGTACTTC	NA	TRBV7-9	TRBJ2-5	TRBD1
CATSRVMNTEAFF	TGTGCCACCAGCAGAGTAATGAACACTGAAGCTTTCTTT	few	TRBV15	TRBJ1-1	NA
CASSQDWTYGYSTDTQYF	TGTGCCAGCAGCCAAGATTGGACATACGGCTATAGCACAGATACGCAGTATTTT	NA	TRBV14	TRBJ2-3	NA
CASSLGVRGSSYNEQFF	TGTGCCAGCAGCTTGGGAGTTAGGGGGAGCTCCTACAATGAGCAGTTCTTC	NA	TRBV5-4	TRBJ2-1	NA
CASRPMGQNTEAFF	TGTGCCAGCAGGCCGATGGGACAGAACACTGAAGCTTTCTTT	NA	TRBV7-8	TRBJ1-1	NA
CASSLSLAGEYEQYF	TGTGCCAGCAGCTTAAGTCTAGCGGGAGAGTACGAGCAGTACTTC	NA	TRBV7-2	TRBJ2-7	TRBD2